Listed below are T cell receptor beta chains from one sample, sequenced in a study of T-cell memory formation after mild COVID-19. TCRdb independently ran MiXCR on the 5' RACE reads; one entry per CDR3 protein. The sample shows around 150,000 distinct CDR3 sequences, roughly a third of them seen only once. The sequenced material came from PBMCs or a T cell subset sorted from them (not recorded which). Receptor source: an adult woman who had mild COVID-19 (a few samples of this study predate the infection). Cell type and time point are not known. Both conserved end residues are part of each CDR3. The order of the fields is D gene, V gene, J gene, clone size, CDR3 protein, CDR3 DNA. The D gene is left open where the match is weak. Size tells how often a clone was seen (once, few, many) or the class of an expanded clone, and some rows leave it out.

.	TRBV7-9	TRBJ2-1	.	CASSSGAYNEQFF	TGTGCCAGCAGCTCCGGGGCCTACAATGAGCAGTTCTTC
.	TRBV7-6	TRBJ2-3	few	CASSLGHLLGPDTQYF	TGTGCCAGCAGCCTGGGACACCTCCTGGGGCCAGATACGCAGTATTTT
.	TRBV29-1	TRBJ1-1	few	CSVELGRSEAFF	TGCAGCGTTGAGCTAGGGAGGTCGGAGGCTTTCTTT
.	TRBV12-3/TRBV12-4	TRBJ2-7	medium-sized	CASSPSDFTRKYF	TGTGCCAGCAGCCCTAGCGACTTTACCAGAAAGTACTTC
TRBD2	TRBV6-2/TRBV6-3	TRBJ2-2	few	CASSYPWTSGVGELFF	TGTGCCAGCAGTTACCCTTGGACTAGCGGGGTCGGGGAGCTGTTTTTT
.	TRBV30	TRBJ2-7	few	CAWSQTVGEQYF	TGTGCCTGGAGTCAGACAGTCGGAGAGCAGTACTTC
TRBD2	TRBV5-1	TRBJ2-5	few	CASSTRTSGSSETQYF	TGCGCCAGCAGCACCAGGACTAGCGGGAGTTCAGAGACCCAGTACTTC
.	TRBV6-5	TRBJ2-7	.	CASSSVTGSYEQYF	TGTGCCAGCTCATCAGTAACAGGGTCCTACGAGCAGTACTTC
TRBD2	TRBV5-1	TRBJ2-1	.	CASSLVAGGPSDEQFF	TGCGCCAGCAGCTTGGTGGCGGGGGGGCCCTCGGATGAGCAGTTCTTC
.	TRBV6-6	TRBJ2-1	many	CASTIAASGNEQFF	TGTGCCAGCACAATAGCGGCCTCAGGGAATGAGCAGTTCTTC
.	TRBV4-1	TRBJ1-3	few	CASSRPPPRADRPTGNTIYF	TGCGCCAGCAGCCGCCCGCCACCTCGGGCCGATCGCCCTACTGGAAACACCATATATTTT
TRBD1	TRBV20-1	TRBJ1-2	few	CSARGGQAYGYTF	TGCAGTGCTAGAGGGGGACAGGCCTATGGCTACACCTTC